The clone carrying this T cell receptor beta chain was found a few times. The antigen is undetermined. The TCR beta cDNA libraries carried unique molecular identifiers. A single record per CDR3 protein comes from TCRdb applying MiXCR to the PCR reads. The data contain a few hundred thousand distinct CDR3 sequences, around 31% of them singletons. This sample is drawn from a study of post-analysis software for immune sequencing data. The CDR3 sequence is 14 residues long. V shed 7 bases and J shed 6 bases, with 19 bases lying between them. From germline, CDR1 is DFQATT and CDR2 SNEGSKA (reference sequence). General study points: Relative to controls, patients had several TRBV segments at higher frequency, with TRBV5-6, TRBV5-1 and TRBV20-1 among these.

This sequence was found in a girl aged 2 to 17 with multiple sclerosis. The sequencing sample was made of blood. The rearrangement uses TRBV20-1 and TRBJ2-1; tentative D call: TRBD2 (6 bases). The CDR3 is CSVAGGSSFNEQFF. The CDR3 DNA is TGCAGTGTCGCCGGGGGTTCGAGTTTCAATGAGCAGTTCTTC.